This T cell receptor beta chain is from a study of OX40 agonist ivuxolimab in advanced cancers. V was shortened by 7 bases and J by 6 bases, with 16 bases between the two germline ends. Per germline, CDR1 MGHRA and CDR2 YSYEKL. This CDR3 has 14 amino acids. Using immunoSEQ multiplex PCR, the repertoire was profiled, and TCRdb retains in-frame clones only, with some absent. The data hold fewer than 90,000 clones, with nearly 95% observed a single time. The rearrangement uses TRBV4-1 and TRBJ2-1; D tentatively reads TRBD1 or TRBD2 (6 bases each). Sequenced material: CD4+ or CD8+ T cells sorted from blood, taken in a trial of the OX40 agonist ivuxolimab. The TCR sequence derives from an adult with an advanced solid tumor such as melanoma, head and neck, liver or kidney cancer. The CDR3 loop is CASTTVTGANEQFF. DNA for the CDR3: TGCGCCAGCACCACAGTAACGGGGGCCAATGAGCAGTTCTTC.